The rows below give T cell receptor beta chains drawn from one sample of a study of blood T cell repertoires in COVID-19. Sequencing used immunoSEQ multiplex PCR; TCRdb keeps in-frame clones, though not all of them. The sample carries a few hundred thousand clones, around 88% recorded once. Material: peripheral blood. Receptors were obtained from a woman in her 50s with acute or convalescent COVID-19. Each CDR3 is given with its conserved first and last residue. Fields, in order: V gene, clone size, J gene, CDR3 length, D gene, CDR3 protein, CDR3 DNA. A D gene is named only where the DNA matches it firmly. Size is omitted from some rows. Given values are once, few, many or a class for expanded clones.

TRBV19	NA	TRBJ1-1	14	NA	CASSIGAGAYEAFF	TGTGCCAGTAGTATAGGGGCAGGGGCCTATGAAGCTTTCTTT
TRBV24-1	once	TRBJ2-3	16	TRBD2	CATSDVTGGLADTQYF	TGTGCCACCAGTGATGTAACGGGAGGCTTGGCAGATACGCAGTATTTT
TRBV19	NA	TRBJ1-5	14	NA	CASSMQTGSQPQHF	TGTGCCAGTAGTATGCAAACAGGGTCTCAGCCCCAGCATTTT
TRBV9	few	TRBJ2-7	16	NA	CASSPPRQVPPYEQYF	TGTGCCAGCAGCCCACCCCGACAGGTACCACCCTACGAGCAGTACTTC
TRBV7-3	NA	TRBJ2-2	17	TRBD2	CASSLGRGAANTGELFF	TGTGCCAGCAGCTTAGGGCGGGGGGCAGCGAACACCGGGGAGCTGTTTTTT
TRBV18	NA	TRBJ1-1	15	NA	CASSPGGAMNTEAFF	TGTGCCAGCTCACCGGGGGGGGCCATGAACACTGAAGCTTTCTTT
TRBV13	few	TRBJ1-5	15	NA	CASRQNRDSNQPQHF	TGTGCCAGCAGACAAAACAGGGACAGCAATCAGCCCCAGCATTTT
TRBV25-1	NA	TRBJ1-6	11	NA	CASGDNSPLHF	TGTGCCAGCGGAGATAATTCACCCCTCCACTTT
TRBV11-1	NA	TRBJ1-2	15	TRBD1	CASSFYRGRDYGYTF	TGTGCCAGCAGCTTTTACAGGGGGAGAGACTATGGCTACACCTTC
TRBV28	NA	TRBJ2-1	16	TRBD2	CASSLSIAGGQNEQFF	TGTGCCAGCAGTTTATCCATAGCGGGAGGACAGAATGAGCAGTTCTTC
TRBV11-3	NA	TRBJ2-2	13	NA	CASNRGGTGELFF	TGTGCCAGCAATAGAGGGGGCACCGGGGAGCTGTTTTTT
TRBV19	NA	TRBJ1-5	16	TRBD1	CASKTSGQGGHQPQHF	TGTGCCAGTAAGACTAGCGGGCAAGGGGGCCATCAGCCCCAGCATTTT
TRBV29-1	NA	TRBJ2-5	15	TRBD2	CSVEGTSGRRETQYF	TGCAGCGTTGAAGGGACTAGCGGGAGAAGGGAGACCCAGTACTTC
TRBV18	NA	TRBJ1-4	17	NA	CASSPRQGRRDYEKLFF	TGTGCCAGCTCACCACGGCAGGGGCGCCGAGATTATGAAAAACTGTTTTTT
TRBV7-9	NA	TRBJ2-3	15	TRBD2	CASSLGGRSTDTQYF	TGTGCCAGCAGCTTGGGCGGGAGGTCCACAGATACGCAGTATTTT
TRBV4-2	NA	TRBJ1-2	15	TRBD1	CASSRAGTGNYGYTF	TGTGCCAGCAGCCGAGCCGGGACAGGGAACTATGGCTACACCTTC
TRBV30	NA	TRBJ2-1	11	NA	CAWSVSDEQFF	TGTGCCTGGAGTGTATCGGATGAGCAGTTCTTC
TRBV5-1	NA	TRBJ2-1	16	NA	CASSFIDTAGLNEQFF	TGCGCCAGCAGCTTTATTGATACTGCGGGTCTCAATGAGCAGTTCTTC
TRBV27	NA	TRBJ2-7	14	NA	CASSTTGKAYEQYF	TGTGCCAGCAGTACGACAGGAAAAGCCTACGAGCAGTACTTC
TRBV3-1/TRBV3-2	NA	TRBJ2-7	16	TRBD2	CASSQDLAGTPFEQYF	TGTGCCAGCAGCCAAGATCTAGCGGGAACCCCTTTCGAGCAGTACTTC
TRBV27	NA	TRBJ2-7	13	TRBD1	CASSHRGAYEQYF	TGTGCCAGCAGTCACAGGGGGGCCTACGAGCAGTACTTC
TRBV24-1	NA	TRBJ1-2	16	NA	CATSDSRQALTPGYTF	TGTGCCACCAGTGATTCACGACAGGCCCTAACGCCTGGCTACACCTTC
TRBV18	once	TRBJ1-1	12	NA	CASSRQGTEAFF	TGTGCCAGCTCGCGCCAGGGCACTGAAGCTTTCTTT
TRBV19	NA	TRBJ2-5	14	NA	CASSTQGIWETQYF	TGTGCCAGTAGTACACAGGGTATTTGGGAGACCCAGTACTTC
TRBV19	NA	TRBJ1-4	12	NA	CASRVGGEKLFF	TGTGCCAGTAGGGTTGGAGGGGAAAAACTGTTTTTT
TRBV5-1	NA	TRBJ2-1	15	NA	CASSWGLDFYNEQFF	TGCGCCAGCAGCTGGGGACTCGATTTCTACAATGAGCAGTTCTTC
TRBV6-4	NA	TRBJ2-2	17	TRBD2	CASSDSFLAGDTGELFF	TGTGCCAGCAGTGACTCGTTTCTAGCGGGAGACACCGGGGAGCTGTTTTTT
TRBV28	NA	TRBJ2-5	14	NA	CASSLLATQETQYF	TGTGCCAGCAGTTTATTAGCTACACAAGAGACCCAGTACTTC
TRBV6-5	NA	TRBJ2-7	15	TRBD1	CASRIGRDRSYEQYF	TGTGCCAGCAGGATTGGGCGGGACAGGTCTTACGAGCAGTACTTC
TRBV5-4	once	TRBJ2-7	13	NA	CASSFTGSGEQYF	TGTGCCAGCAGCTTTACCGGGAGTGGGGAGCAGTACTTC
TRBV7-8	NA	TRBJ2-2	16	NA	CASSSLARRDTGELFF	TGTGCCAGCAGTTCTCTAGCGAGACGGGACACCGGGGAGCTGTTTTTT
TRBV14	NA	TRBJ1-1	13	NA	CASSPTGNTEAFF	TGTGCCAGCAGTCCAACAGGGAACACTGAAGCTTTCTTT
TRBV30	NA	TRBJ1-5	15	NA	CAWSLGQYSNQPQHF	TGTGCCTGGAGTCTTGGACAGTATAGCAATCAGCCCCAGCATTTT
TRBV5-4	once	TRBJ1-6	14	TRBD1	CASSLDRGDSPLHF	TGTGCCAGCAGCTTGGACAGGGGTGATTCACCCCTCCACTTT
TRBV12-5	once	TRBJ2-1	15	NA	CASGWRDSSYNEQFF	TGTGCTAGTGGTTGGCGGGACAGCTCCTACAATGAGCAGTTCTTC
TRBV6-5	few	TRBJ1-2	13	NA	CASSPLANYGYTF	TGTGCCAGCAGTCCCCTAGCTAACTATGGCTACACCTTC